The clone carrying this T cell receptor beta chain is labeled medium-sized. The antigen is not known. The QIAseq Immune Repertoire TCR panel built the libraries from roughly 15 ng of total RNA. From the reads, TCRdb called clonotypes with MiXCR, one entry per CDR3 protein. The sample lists approximately 430 distinct CDR3 sequences, under 10% occurring once. This sample was included in a study of circulating CD8 cells and anti-PD-1 response in melanoma. Background on the study: Responders had complete or partial responses; non-responders had stable or progressive disease.

General study findings and limits: Most experiments lacked replicates. Peptide assays on expanded sorted subsets replaced tumor-based reactivity testing.

Four subsets defined by PD-1 and/or TIGIT were sorted from live CD3+CD8+TCRalphabeta+ cells. The CDR3 has 13 residues. From germline, CDR1 is SGHTA and CDR2 FQGTGA. V trimming: 9 bases; J trimming: 3 bases; junction bases outside the gene matches: 5. The material sequenced was CD8+ T cells from PBMCs, taken at baseline or after one month of anti-PD-1 therapy (not recorded which). This chain links TRBV7-3 with TRBJ2-7; the match to TRBD2 covers 10 bases. The origin of this receptor is a human donor with melanoma. CDR3 protein: CASKREGNYEQYF. For the CDR3, the DNA is TGTGCCAGTAAGCGGGAGGGAAACTACGAGCAGTACTTC.